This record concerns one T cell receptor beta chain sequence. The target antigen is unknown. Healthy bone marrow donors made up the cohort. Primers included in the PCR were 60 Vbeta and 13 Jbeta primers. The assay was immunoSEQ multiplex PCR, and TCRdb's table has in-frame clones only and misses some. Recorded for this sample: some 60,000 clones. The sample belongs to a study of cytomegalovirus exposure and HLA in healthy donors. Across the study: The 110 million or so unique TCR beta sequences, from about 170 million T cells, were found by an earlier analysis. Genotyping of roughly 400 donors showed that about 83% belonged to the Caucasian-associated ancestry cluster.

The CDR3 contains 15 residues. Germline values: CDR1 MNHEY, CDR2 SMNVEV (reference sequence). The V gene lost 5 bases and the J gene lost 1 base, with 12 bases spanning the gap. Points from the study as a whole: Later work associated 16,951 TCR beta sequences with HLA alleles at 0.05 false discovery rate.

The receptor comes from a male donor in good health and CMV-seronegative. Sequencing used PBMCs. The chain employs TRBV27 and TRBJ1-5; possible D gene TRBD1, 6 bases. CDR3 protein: CASSRKGQSNQPQHF. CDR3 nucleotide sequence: TGTGCCAGCAGTAGAAAGGGACAAAGCAATCAGCCCCAGCATTTT.